These 29 T cell receptor beta chains came from one sample sequenced in a study of Graves' ophthalmopathy and Graves' hyperthyroidism (dated by TCRdb to the late 2010s). This sample was sequenced with an Illumina HiSeq 2000. TCR beta CDR3 regions were amplified from RNA transcripts for repertoire sequencing. The first round was an RT-PCR using HTBI primers with the Qiagen OneStep RT-PCR kit, and this first round was followed by a second-round multiplex PCR, then size selection and purification. TCRdb itself trimmed the public reads at Q25 with fastp, ran MiXCR and retained productive beta chains. Each CDR3 protein gets just one entry, which takes the most common genes and DNA from the rows behind it. Across this sample there are about 420,000 distinct CDR3 sequences, with roughly 21% seen only once. 2.5% to 3.5% of the sample rests with the top ten. Source material: peripheral blood. These receptors were obtained from a woman aged 18-35 years with stable Graves' hyperthyroidism. Donor details come from another sample of the same person, matched by shared clones.

Ten or more counts support this clonotype. This sequence joins TRBV6-5 and TRBJ2-5; the D gene could be TRBD1 or TRBD2 (5 bases each). V was shortened by 8 bases and J by 4 bases, with 17 bases between the two germline ends. The CDR3 contains 14 residues. CDR1 is MNHEY, CDR2 SVGAGI, per germline. As DNA, the CDR3 is TGTGCCAGCGGACCCCGGGACCTAAGAGAGACCCAGTACTTC. Encoded protein: CASGPRDLRETQYF.

The J gene is TRBJ1-1, the V gene TRBV6-5; no clear D gene. CDR1 is MNHEY and CDR2 is SVGAGI in the germline V gene. The V gene lost 0 bases and the J gene lost 0 bases, with 11 bases spanning the gap. This CDR3 has 16 amino acids. This CDR3 reads CASSYSTPAMNTEAFF. The CDR3 bases are TGTGCCAGCAGTTACTCCACCCCGGCGATGAACACTGAAGCTTTCTTT.

In this sample, this clonotype turned up many times. The CDR3 nucleotides are TGTGCCAGTAGTATCCAGGTCGGGGGTACTGAAGCTTTCTTT. Translated: CASSIQVGGTEAFF. The V gene is TRBV19, the J gene TRBJ1-1, with D perhaps TRBD1 (5 bases). This CDR3 region has 14 residues. Trimming removed 3 bases at V and 5 bases at J, with 13 bases between. The germline CDR1 and CDR2 sequences are LNHDA and SQIVND (reference sequence). The full variable domain, its missing parts supplied by reference TRBV19 and TRBJ1-1, is DGGITQSPKYLFRKEGQNVTLSCEQNLNHDAMYWYRQDPGQGLRLIYYSQIVNDFQKGDIAEGYSVSREKKESFPLTVTSAQKNPTAFYLCASSIQVGGTEAFFGQGTRLTVV.

This clonotype came up many times. The genes are TRBV20-1 and TRBJ1-2; the D gene is possibly TRBD1 (5 bases). CDR1 is DFQATT, CDR2 SNEGSKA, per germline (reference sequence). The CDR3 consists of 13 residues. V lost 3 bases and J lost 8, with 16 bases in between. CDR3 DNA: TGCAGTGCTAGGGGGGAGGGCCGGCGGGGCTACACCTTC. Its protein is CSARGEGRRGYTF.

This clonotype was counted a single time. The rearrangement links TRBV20-1 to TRBJ2-7, with D possibly being TRBD1 (6 bases). Germline V gene data show CDR1 as DFQATT and CDR2 as SNEGSKA (reference sequence). CDR3 length: 15 amino acids. The V end lost 3 bases, the J end lost 5 bases, and 20 bases lay between the germline ends. CDR3 nucleotides: TGCAGTGCTAGGAGGTTTGGGCAGGGGAGCGACGAGCAGTACTTC. Amino acid sequence: CSARRFGQGSDEQYF.

The J gene is TRBJ1-5, the V gene TRBV6-2 or TRBV6-3; possible D gene TRBD1, 5 bases. Trimming took off 6 bases at V and 6 bases at J, with 15 bases between the two ends. This CDR3 contains 14 residues. Germline CDR1 MNHEY, CDR2 SVGEGT. The CDR3 DNA reads as TGTGCCAGCAGACCTTACGGGGGGGTTCAGCCCCAGCATTTT. Its translation: CASRPYGGVQPQHF.

This clonotype was found many times. This chain connects TRBV6-5 to TRBJ2-5; tentatively, D is TRBD2 (5 bases). V lost 0 bases to trimming and J lost 3 bases, with 11 bases between them. This CDR3 contains 15 residues. The germline CDR1 and CDR2 sequences are MNHEY and SVGAGI. CDR3 nucleotides: TGTGCCAGCAGTTACTCCAGCGGAACCAAAGAGACCCAGTACTTC. Translating it yields CASSYSSGTKETQYF.

This clonotype came up a few times. This chain links TRBV6-1 with TRBJ2-7; 7 bases are shared with TRBD2. Germline CDR1 is MNHNS and CDR2 is SASEGT. Trimming at V came to 6 bases and at J to 5 bases, leaving 13 bases not matched to a gene. The CDR3 consists of 15 residues. In DNA form, the CDR3 reads TGTGCCAGCAGCCGTCGGGGCGGGAGTACCGACGAGCAGTACTTC. Translation gives CASSRRGGSTDEQYF.

This clonotype was recorded many times. V is TRBV12-3 or TRBV12-4 and J is TRBJ2-4, with no clear D. V was cut by 6 bases and J by 0 bases, with 9 bases left in between. The CDR3 is 14 amino acids. This CDR3 reads CASSSSLAKNIQYF. For the CDR3, the DNA is TGTGCCAGCAGCTCTTCTCTAGCCAAAAACATTCAGTACTTC.

This chain connects TRBV19 to TRBJ2-2; 16 positions agree with TRBD2. The CDR3 contains 17 residues. The germline V gene encodes CDR1 LNHDA and CDR2 SQIVND (reference sequence). J was trimmed by 4 bases and V by 5 bases; bases with no gene match: 4. DNA for the CDR3: TGTGCCAGTAGTGCGGGACTAGCGGGAGGGCCCACCGGGGAGCTGTTTTTT. As protein: CASSAGLAGGPTGELFF.

This clonotype was detected ten times or more. The chain employs TRBV20-1 and TRBJ1-5; no reliable D call. Germline V CDR1 and CDR2: DFQATT, SNEGSKA (reference sequence). The CDR3 runs to 14 residues. Deletions cut 1 base from V and 2 bases from J, with 9 bases between. The CDR3 loop is CSARGFGGNQPQHF. The CDR3 DNA reads as TGCAGTGCTAGAGGCTTTGGTGGCAATCAGCCCCAGCATTTT.

This clonotype was seen many times. The CDR3 loop reads CASSSSQGGEQYF. DNA for the CDR3: TGTGCCAGCAGCTCCTCTCAAGGGGGCGAGCAGTACTTC. V gene TRBV7-2 combines with J gene TRBJ2-7; possible D gene TRBD1, 6 bases. The CDR3 is made up of 13 amino acids. In germline, CDR1 is SGHTA, CDR2 FQGNSA. Trimming left V 4 bases short and J 6 bases short, with 13 bases between.

This clonotype occurred many times. The chain links TRBV28 to TRBJ2-7; D tentatively reads TRBD1 or TRBD2 (5 bases each). This CDR3 is built from 13 residues. CDR1 and CDR2 from the germline V gene are MDHEN and SYDVKM. Trimming cost V 2 bases and J 5 bases, with 10 bases left between them. CDR3 amino acids: CASSLGGQDEQYF. The DNA for the CDR3 is TGTGCCAGCAGTTTAGGAGGACAAGACGAGCAGTACTTC.

The table lists this clonotype with a few counts. The genes are TRBV30 and TRBJ1-1; D remains unclear. CDR3 length equals 15 residues. The germline V gene has CDR1 GTSNPN and CDR2 SVGIG (reference sequence). V lost 3 bases and J lost 1, with 15 bases in between. In nucleotides, the CDR3 is TGTGCCTGGAGGGGCCGAAGAGTGGGGAACACTGAAGCTTTCTTT. Encoded protein: CAWRGRRVGNTEAFF.

This clonotype was recorded at least ten times. The chain has TRBV9 and TRBJ2-7, with 9 bases matching TRBD2. Germline lookup yields CDR1 SGDLS and CDR2 YYNGEE. V lost 0 bases and J lost 2; bases outside the gene matches: 3. This CDR3 contains 15 residues. The CDR3 sequence is CASSVDPSGTYEQYF. The CDR3 coding sequence is TGTGCCAGCAGCGTAGACCCTAGCGGGACCTACGAGCAGTACTTC.

This clonotype was counted ten times or more. The rearrangement links TRBV12-3 or TRBV12-4 to TRBJ2-5; perhaps TRBD2 as D (6 bases). This CDR3 is built from 13 residues. V was trimmed by 1 base and J by 5 bases, leaving 8 bases between them. CDR3 region: CASSLEAGETQYF. CDR3 in DNA: TGTGCCAGCAGTTTAGAGGCGGGGGAGACCCAGTACTTC.

Ten or more counts support this clonotype. This chain uses TRBV4-1 with TRBJ2-7; D is uncertain. V lost 1 base to trimming and J lost 4 bases, with 17 bases between them. CDR3 length equals 16 residues. CDR1 and CDR2 from the germline V gene are MGHRA and YSYEKL. The DNA for the CDR3 is TGCGCCAGCAGCCAAGTATGGCCTACCCAAGGGTACGAGCAGTACTTC. Translating gives CASSQVWPTQGYEQYF.

This clonotype showed up many times. V is TRBV15 and J is TRBJ2-7; 8 nucleotides line up with TRBD2. Germline CDR1 reads LNHNV; CDR2 reads YYDKDF (reference sequence). The CDR3 consists of 14 residues. V shed 6 bases, J shed 4 bases, and the junction held 8 bases outside the gene matches. CDR3 in DNA: TGTGCCACCAGTCGTTCGGGAGGGCGTTACGAGCAGTACTTC. Amino acid sequence: CATSRSGGRYEQYF.

This clonotype occurred many times. The chain employs TRBV20-1 and TRBJ1-5, with 11 bases fitting TRBD1. Germline CDR1 DFQATT, CDR2 SNEGSKA (reference sequence). J was trimmed by 7 bases and V by 7 bases; bases with no gene match: 9. This CDR3 comprises 14 residues. CDR3 in DNA: TGCAGTGTTACCTCGGGGACAGGGGGACAGCCCCAGCATTTT. Residues: CSVTSGTGGQPQHF.

This clonotype showed up many times. This sequence joins TRBV30 and TRBJ2-5, with D tentatively TRBD1 or TRBD2 (5 bases each). This CDR3 region has 13 residues. V dropped 0 bases and J dropped 5 bases, with 10 bases sitting between them. Per germline, CDR1 GTSNPN and CDR2 SVGIG (reference sequence). This chain's CDR3 is CAWSVGVRETQYF. The CDR3, as DNA: TGTGCCTGGAGTGTGGGGGTGCGGGAGACCCAGTACTTC.

The chain recombines TRBV29-1 with TRBJ2-5, with 11 bases that match TRBD2. Looked up from germline, CDR1 is SQVTM and CDR2 is ANQGSEA. This CDR3 region has 14 residues. The J segment lost 5 bases and the V segment lost 6 bases, leaving 8 bases of the junction unmatched. CDR3 sequence (DNA): TGCAGCGTAGAATTGACTAGCGGGGTGGAGACCCAGTACTTC. This codes for CSVELTSGVETQYF.

This clonotype occurred many times. The rearrangement links TRBV7-2 to TRBJ2-5; D tentatively fits TRBD1 or TRBD2 (5 bases each). The CDR3 is made up of 16 amino acids. In germline, CDR1 is SGHTA, CDR2 FQGNSA. V was pared by 5 bases and J by 5 bases, with 21 bases between. CDR3 in DNA: TGTGCCAGCAGCACCGGGGCCTATTCTTTACGCGAGACCCAGTACTTC. Amino acid sequence: CASSTGAYSLRETQYF. Supplemented by reference TRBV7-2 and TRBJ2-5, the full variable domain reads GAGVSQSPSNKVTEKGKDVELRCDPISGHTALYWYRQSLGQGLEFLIYFQGNSAPDKSGLPSDRFSAERTGGSVSTLTIQRTQQEDSAVYLCASSTGAYSLRETQYFGPGTRLLVL.

This clonotype was observed many times. The rearrangement joins TRBV27 to TRBJ1-1; no definite D call. From germline, CDR1 is MNHEY and CDR2 SMNVEV (reference sequence). The CDR3 covers 16 residues. V lost 5 bases and J lost 1, with 17 bases in between. The CDR3 protein is CASSRNTLVGNTEAFF. CDR3 DNA: TGTGCCAGCAGTAGGAACACCCTTGTGGGGAACACTGAAGCTTTCTTT.

The gene calls are TRBV27 and TRBJ1-6; D remains ambiguous. In germline, CDR1 is MNHEY, CDR2 SMNVEV (reference sequence). Deletions cut 1 base from V and 9 bases from J, with 10 bases between. This CDR3 region has 14 residues. CDR3 nucleotides: TGTGCCAGCAGTTTATTCAGGTCTCCTTCACCCCTCCACTTT. It specifies CASSLFRSPSPLHF.

V is TRBV11-2 and J is TRBJ2-1; D possibly corresponds to TRBD2 (6 bases). Germline-derived CDR1 and CDR2 are SGHAT and FQNNGV. This CDR3 is 19 amino acids long. V was pared by 2 bases and J by 4 bases, with 24 bases between. This CDR3 is CASSLRSQMRGSRYNEQFF. The CDR3 nucleotides read TGTGCCAGCAGCTTACGGAGCCAAATGCGGGGCTCAAGGTACAATGAGCAGTTCTTC.

The gene calls are TRBV6-5 and TRBJ1-1; D gene unclear. From germline, CDR1 is MNHEY and CDR2 SVGAGI. CDR3 length: 15 amino acids. V lost 6 bases, J lost 3 bases, and 17 bases lay in between. The CDR3: CASRLRLLGDTEAFF. The CDR3 nucleotides are TGTGCCAGCAGATTACGACTTCTAGGTGACACTGAAGCTTTCTTT.

At least ten counts were recorded for this clonotype. The rearrangement joins TRBV6-2 or TRBV6-3 to TRBJ2-7, with 10 positions matching TRBD1. The trim removed 6 bases at V and 8 bases at J, leaving 16 bases unmatched. Germline loops: CDR1 MNHEY, CDR2 SVGEGT. This CDR3 is built from 16 residues. CDR3 bases: TGTGCCAGCAGCCCCCACCGGGACAGGGGACTATCTAAGCAGTACTTC. Encoded protein: CASSPHRDRGLSKQYF.

This clonotype was recorded at least ten times. This rearrangement joins TRBV19 to TRBJ1-6; D uncertain. The V and J ends lost 5 bases and 6 bases respectively, with 11 bases between them. The CDR3 spans 14 residues. Germline CDR1 is LNHDA and CDR2 is SQIVND (reference sequence). Here the CDR3 reads CASSAVAGNSPLHF. For the CDR3, the DNA is TGTGCCAGTAGTGCGGTAGCTGGTAATTCACCCCTCCACTTT.

As to this clonotype: This CDR3 fails to terminate in the conserved phenylalanine or tryptophan, so it likely reflects a read error. The chain recombines TRBV7-2 with TRBJ1-1, with no clear D. The CDR3 has 13 amino acids. Germline V gene lookup returns CDR1 SGHTA and CDR2 FQGNSA. V lost 1 base to trimming and J lost 3 bases, with 6 bases between them. CDR3: CASSLGPYTEAFL. Here the CDR3 DNA reads TGTGCCAGCAGCTTAGGGCCTTACACTGAAGCTTTCCTT.